The clone carrying this T cell receptor (beta chain) was counted ten times or more. Its antigen is not known. TCRbeta library preparation incorporated unique molecular identifiers. TCRdb processed the PCR reads anew with MiXCR; each CDR3 protein has one entry. This table holds around 270,000 distinct CDR3 sequences, about 9.4% found once. The data derive from a study of T-cell reconstitution after alpha-beta-depleted transplantation in children. Study-wide results and caveats: Reports say that about two months after transplant, the alpha-beta T cells came out of several hundred graft clones that had expanded. T-cell numbers and diversity one year post-transplant derived largely from freshly generated T cells. Some patients showed high day-60 TCRbeta diversity, which derived from surviving recipient T cells and thymic progenitors.

The CDR3 is 11 amino acids. In germline, CDR1 is SGHTA, CDR2 FQGNSA. Trimming stripped 11 bases from V and 9 bases from J, with 14 bases between. This material consisted of PBMCs, taken before TCRalphabeta/CD19-depleted stem cell transplant. The clonotype originates from a boy in the first two years of life with acute myeloid leukemia, due to receive a stem cell transplant. The V and J genes are TRBV7-2 and TRBJ2-1, with D possibly being TRBD1 or TRBD2 (6 bases each). The CDR3 DNA reads TGTGCCGGGTTGAAGGGGGGTGAGCAGTTCTTC. Residues: CAGLKGGEQFF.